These 31 T cell receptor beta chains came from one sample sequenced in a study of T cells in Graves' hyperthyroidism and ophthalmopathy. RNA transcripts gave rise to amplified TCR beta CDR3 regions. First-round RT-PCR targeting the TCR CDR3 was performed with the HTBI primer set. TCRdb analysed the multiplex PCR reads with MiXCR anew, one entry per CDR3 protein. The sample has 350,000 to 450,000 distinct CDR3 sequences, about 14% seen once. Source material: blood. The receptors were sampled from a woman aged 60-70 years with Graves' hyperthyroidism.

The table lists this clonotype with a few counts. This chain joins TRBV5-1 and TRBJ2-7, with 7 nucleotides matching TRBD1. Germline V gene data show CDR1 as SGHRS and CDR2 as YFSETQ. After removal of 2 bases from V and 3 bases from J, the junction contained 5 bases not matched to a gene. The CDR3 consists of 14 residues. DNA for the CDR3: TGCGCCAGCAGCTTTCAAGACAGGGTCTACGAGCAGTACTTC. It is translated as CASSFQDRVYEQYF.

This clonotype occurred many times. This chain uses TRBV10-3 with TRBJ2-7; D is unclear. V dropped 5 bases and J dropped 6 bases, with 14 bases sitting between them. The germline V gene encodes CDR1 ENHRY and CDR2 SYGVKD. The CDR3 has 13 residues. CDR3 nucleotide sequence: TGTGCCATCAGTTCCGAGCTATCGCGCGAGCAGTACTTC. Encoded protein: CAISSELSREQYF.

The chain uses TRBV7-6 and TRBJ1-1, with no clear D. The V end lost 0 bases, the J end lost 8 bases, and 10 bases lay between the germline ends. This CDR3 is built from 13 residues. CDR1 SGHVS and CDR2 FNYEAQ come from the germline V gene. CDR3 coding DNA: TGTGCCAGCAGCTTAGCTGCTTCGGAGGAAGCTTTCTTT. Protein product: CASSLAASEEAFF.

This clonotype has at least ten counts. The chain has TRBV4-1 and TRBJ1-1; 8 bases are shared with TRBD1. There are 16 residues in the CDR3. CDR1 is MGHRA and CDR2 is YSYEKL in the germline V gene. With V trimmed by 7 bases and J by 1 base, 11 bases remained unmatched. CDR3 DNA sequence: TGCGCCAGCACCAAAGACAGGGGTTCGGGGAACACTGAAGCTTTCTTT. Residues: CASTKDRGSGNTEAFF.

This clonotype was counted many times. The chain is built from TRBV2 and TRBJ2-1; D unclear. CDR1 and CDR2 (germline): SNHLY, FYNNEI. V lost 6 bases to trimming and J lost 5 bases, with 8 bases between them. The CDR3 is 12 amino acids. The CDR3 spells CASRPFHNEQFF. DNA for the CDR3: TGTGCCAGCAGACCTTTCCACAATGAGCAGTTCTTC. Full variable domain (remainder filled in from reference TRBV2 and TRBJ2-1): EPEVTQTPSHQVTQMGQEVILRCVPISNHLYFYWYRQILGQKVEFLVSFYNNEISEKSEIFDDQFSVERPDGSNFTLKIRSTKLEDSAMYFCASRPFHNEQFFGPGTRLTVL.

This clonotype was detected many times. The chain carries TRBV12-5 and TRBJ2-1, with TRBD2 matching over 7 bases. CDR3 length: 14 residues. CDR1 and CDR2 (germline): LGHNT, FRNRAP. The V segment lost 4 bases and the J segment 4 bases; nucleotides outside the gene matches: 4. CDR3 in amino acids: CASGWWEGYNEQFF. In DNA, the CDR3 is TGTGCTAGTGGTTGGTGGGAGGGATACAATGAGCAGTTCTTC.

This clonotype has a count of ten or more. V is TRBV11-2 and J is TRBJ2-1; TRBD1 aligns across 8 bases. CDR3 length: 13 residues. Per germline, CDR1 SGHAT and CDR2 FQNNGV. V lost 5 bases and J lost 5; bases outside the gene matches: 2. The CDR3 here is CASSPDRDNEQFF. The CDR3 DNA follows: TGTGCCAGCAGCCCGGACAGGGACAATGAGCAGTTCTTC. The full variable domain, in which reference TRBV11-2 and TRBJ2-1 provide the parts outside the CDR3, is EAGVAQSPRYKIIEKRQSVAFWCNPISGHATLYWYQQILGQGPKLLIQFQNNGVVDDSQLPKDRFSAERLKGVDSTLKIQPAKLEDSAVYLCASSPDRDNEQFFGPGTRLTVL.

This clonotype was detected many times. This chain uses TRBV28 with TRBJ2-1, with 14 positions matching TRBD2. V gave up 7 bases and J gave up 8 bases; unmatched junction bases: 13. Germline V gene lookup returns CDR1 MDHEN and CDR2 SYDVKM. There are 17 residues in the CDR3. The CDR3 protein is CASTGTSGSGHGDEQFF. CDR3 DNA sequence: TGTGCCAGCACCGGGACTAGCGGGAGCGGCCACGGGGATGAGCAGTTCTTC. Supplemented by reference TRBV28 and TRBJ2-1, the full variable domain reads DVKVTQSSRYLVKRTGEKVFLECVQDMDHENMFWYRQDPGLGLRLIYFSYDVKMKEKGDIPEGYSVSREKKERFSLILESASTNQTSMYLCASTGTSGSGHGDEQFFGPGTRLTVL.

This sequence joins TRBV24-1 and TRBJ1-5; D is undetermined. The CDR3 consists of 15 residues. Germline CDR1 and CDR2: KGHDR and SFDVKD. Trimming left V 3 bases short and J 0 bases short, with 8 bases between. The CDR3 nucleotides are TGTGCCACCAGTGATGGAGAATATAGCAATCAGCCCCAGCATTTT. This encodes CATSDGEYSNQPQHF.

This clonotype was counted at least ten times. This chain uses TRBV29-1 with TRBJ2-3; TRBD2 might be the D (7 bases). V was trimmed by 0 bases and J by 1 base, leaving 8 bases between them. The CDR3 contains 14 residues. Germline loops: CDR1 SQVTM, CDR2 ANQGSEA. CDR3 sequence reads: CSVEEGGGTDTQYF. The CDR3 DNA follows: TGCAGCGTTGAAGAAGGGGGGGGCACAGATACGCAGTATTTT.

Ten or more counts support this clonotype. V gene TRBV7-3 combines with J gene TRBJ2-3; 10 nucleotides agree with TRBD2. This CDR3 has 16 amino acids. The germline V gene has CDR1 SGHTA and CDR2 FQGTGA. The ends lost 5 bases at V and 6 bases at J; junction bases unmatched: 11. The CDR3: CASSPLVAGGLDTQYF. DNA for the CDR3: TGTGCCAGCAGCCCCTTGGTAGCGGGAGGTCTTGATACGCAGTATTTT.

There are many counts of this clonotype. This sequence joins TRBV3-1 and TRBJ1-1; D is undetermined. CDR1 LGHDT and CDR2 YNNKEL come from the germline V gene (reference sequence). CDR3 length equals 13 residues. Trimming pared 6 bases from V and 1 base from J, leaving 9 bases between. The DNA of the CDR3 is TGTGCCAGCAGGTTTACGGCGAACACTGAAGCTTTCTTT. Translation gives CASRFTANTEAFF.

This clonotype was recorded a few times. This chain links TRBV6-6 with TRBJ1-4; 8 bases line up with TRBD1. V lost 2 bases and J lost 7; bases outside the gene matches: 6. The CDR3 totals 15 residues. Germline loops: CDR1 MNHNY, CDR2 SVGAGI (reference sequence). In DNA, the CDR3 is TGTGCCAGCAGTTACCGACAGGGGTGGGGTGAAAAACTGTTTTTT. Translated, it gives CASSYRQGWGEKLFF.

This clonotype was counted a few times. A junction boundary mismatches the germline segment, possibly from a read error. The chain uses TRBV7-7 and TRBJ2-7; 9 bases agree with TRBD1. This CDR3 is built from 19 residues. From germline, CDR1 is SSHAT and CDR2 FNYEAQ (reference sequence). The CDR3 is CASSLDRTGGAKWGYEQYF. In DNA, the CDR3 is TGTGCTAGCAGCTTAGATCGCACAGGGGGCGCTAAGTGGGGATACGAGCAGTACTTC.

This clonotype was found many times. The chain recombines TRBV7-8 with TRBJ2-6; 7 bases are shared with TRBD1. There are 17 residues in the CDR3. J was trimmed by 2 bases and V by 1 base; bases with no gene match: 5. The V gene's germline CDR1 is SGHVS and CDR2 FQNEAQ. The CDR3 DNA reads as TGTGCCAGCAGCTTAGGTCCCAGGGGGACTGGGGCCAACGTCCTGACTTTC. Translating it yields CASSLGPRGTGANVLTF.

The rearrangement links TRBV4-1 to TRBJ1-5; D gene ambiguous. This CDR3 spans 13 amino acids. V gave up 3 bases and J gave up 7 bases, with 10 bases separating them. Per the germline V gene, CDR1 is MGHRA and CDR2 is YSYEKL. Here the CDR3 reads CASSHGGNQPQHF. DNA of the CDR3: TGCGCCAGCAGCCATGGAGGGAACCAGCCCCAGCATTTT.

At least ten counts were recorded for this clonotype. This rearrangement joins TRBV30 to TRBJ1-1, with a possible D match to TRBD1 (6 bases). V dropped 3 bases and J dropped 1 base, with 12 bases sitting between them. Germline-derived CDR1 and CDR2 are GTSNPN and SVGIG (reference sequence). This CDR3 is 14 amino acids long. CDR3 DNA: TGTGCCTGGAGCCTTGGGGGCGGGAACACTGAAGCTTTCTTT. Amino acids: CAWSLGGGNTEAFF.

This clonotype was counted many times. The chain links TRBV5-1 to TRBJ2-3, with 8 bases identical to TRBD1. V lost 0 bases, J lost 6 bases, and 9 bases stayed unmatched. Germline V CDR1 and CDR2: SGHRS, YFSETQ. The CDR3 has 16 residues. CDR3 nucleotides: TGCGCCAGCAGCTTGGGACAGGGGACAATTTTGGATACGCAGTATTTT. Its protein is CASSLGQGTILDTQYF.

The sample holds many counts of this clonotype. This rearrangement joins TRBV20-1 to TRBJ2-7; 10 bases map to TRBD1. V lost 1 base to trimming and J lost 4 bases; unmatched junction nucleotides: 7. This CDR3 spans 15 amino acids. Germline CDR1 reads DFQATT; CDR2 reads SNEGSKA (reference sequence). CDR3 DNA: TGCAGTGCTAGAGTCGCAGGACAGGGGGTTTACGAGCAGTACTTC. The encoded protein is CSARVAGQGVYEQYF.

The chain has TRBV3-1 and TRBJ1-5; D possibly corresponds to TRBD1 (5 bases). Trimming removed 0 bases at V and 11 bases at J, with 8 bases between. The CDR3 runs to 12 residues. Germline V lookup: CDR1 LGHDT, CDR2 YNNKEL (reference sequence). CDR3 DNA sequence: TGTGCCAGCAGCCAAGAGTCAGGGTCCCAGCATTTT. Residues: CASSQESGSQHF.

This clonotype was seen many times. The chain recombines TRBV7-8 with TRBJ1-5, with 9 bases fitting TRBD1. Germline loops: CDR1 SGHVS, CDR2 FQNEAQ. The CDR3 covers 16 residues. Germline trimming cut 6 bases from V and 7 bases from J; bases unmatched to any gene: 13. The CDR3 DNA reads as TGTGCCAGCAGTCCCCGCGGACAGGGGTGGGGGCAGCCCCAGCATTTT. Translated, it gives CASSPRGQGWGQPQHF.

This clonotype was observed a handful of times. The chain combines TRBV24-1 with TRBJ2-1; D not certain. V gave up 3 bases and J gave up 4 bases, with 12 bases separating them. The germline V gene encodes CDR1 KGHDR and CDR2 SFDVKD. The CDR3 has 15 residues. CDR3 protein: CATSDPDQAYNEQFF. The CDR3 DNA follows: TGTGCCACCAGTGATCCCGACCAGGCTTACAATGAGCAGTTCTTC.

This clonotype was recorded at least ten times. The chain combines TRBV20-1 with TRBJ2-1, with D perhaps matching TRBD1 (5 bases). The CDR3 length is 17 residues. V lost 3 bases to trimming and J lost 7 bases, with 25 bases between them. CDR1 is DFQATT and CDR2 is SNEGSKA in the germline V gene (reference sequence). The CDR3 region has the DNA TGCAGTGCTAGCGTGGTCAGGGTGGGAAGGAATGGTAATGAGCAGTTCTTC. Encoded protein: CSASVVRVGRNGNEQFF.

This clonotype appeared many times. The chain is built from TRBV20-1 and TRBJ1-1, with a possible D match to TRBD1 (5 bases). The CDR3 has 12 residues. Trimming shortened V by 6 bases and J by 6 bases, and 14 bases separated the two germline ends. Germline CDR1 reads DFQATT; CDR2 reads SNEGSKA (reference sequence). The CDR3 region has the DNA TGCAGTGCCGGGGGTAGGTTTGCTGAAGCTTTCTTT. Translation: CSAGGRFAEAFF.

This clonotype has a count of ten or more. The rearrangement joins TRBV27 to TRBJ2-5; 8 positions match TRBD2. The CDR3 has 16 residues. Trimming cost V 3 bases and J 5 bases; bases outside gene matches: 11. The V gene's germline CDR1 is MNHEY and CDR2 SMNVEV (reference sequence). CDR3 DNA: TGTGCCAGCAGTTTTGGCGCGGGACTAGGAGGCGAGACCCAGTACTTC. It codes for CASSFGAGLGGETQYF.

In its sample, this clonotype was seen a few times. The chain recombines TRBV13 with TRBJ2-2, with 9 bases lining up with TRBD2. The CDR3 length is 18 residues. The germline V gene has CDR1 PRHDT and CDR2 FYEKMQ (reference sequence). V dropped 5 bases and J dropped 0; count of bases not matched to a gene: 10. CDR3 protein: CASSLFPLAGPNTGELFF. CDR3 in DNA: TGTGCCAGCAGCCTCTTCCCTCTAGCGGGACCGAACACCGGGGAGCTGTTTTTT.

This clonotype was observed at least ten times. The chain is built from TRBV7-2 and TRBJ2-2; TRBD2 matches at 7 bases. The CDR3 totals 15 residues. The trim removed 5 bases at V and 0 bases at J, leaving 3 bases unmatched. The germline V gene has CDR1 SGHTA and CDR2 FQGNSA. The CDR3 loop is CASSTGLSNTGELFF. The CDR3 DNA reads as TGTGCCAGCAGCACGGGACTATCGAACACCGGGGAGCTGTTTTTT.

This clonotype was picked up many times. The chain is built from TRBV12-3 or TRBV12-4 and TRBJ1-5; tentatively, D is TRBD1 (5 bases). The CDR3 is 14 residues long. Trimming took off 7 bases at V and 3 bases at J, with 13 bases between the two ends. CDR3 in amino acids: CASKLGTSNQPQHF. For the CDR3, the DNA is TGTGCCAGCAAACTCGGGACTTCCAATCAGCCCCAGCATTTT.

This clonotype appeared many times. The chain carries TRBV28 and TRBJ2-5; 7 nucleotides align to TRBD2. Trimming at V came to 4 bases and at J to 2 bases, leaving 13 bases not matched to a gene. Germline V CDR1 and CDR2: MDHEN, SYDVKM. The CDR3 has 17 residues. The chain's CDR3 is CASSWRLVAGLQETQYF. DNA of the CDR3: TGTGCCAGCAGTTGGAGGTTGGTAGCGGGCCTACAAGAGACCCAGTACTTC.

The V gene is TRBV12-3 or TRBV12-4, the J gene TRBJ1-5; no definite D call. V lost 5 bases and J lost 4, with 9 bases in between. The CDR3 is 13 amino acids. The CDR3 DNA sequence: TGTGCCAGCAGTAATCCGTGGAATCAGCCCCAGCATTTT. Translated: CASSNPWNQPQHF.

The chain combines TRBV20-1 with TRBJ2-1; 9 bases are shared with TRBD2. The J segment lost 5 bases and the V segment lost 0 bases, leaving 11 bases of the junction unmatched. The CDR3 sequence is 17 residues long. The V gene's germline CDR1 is DFQATT and CDR2 SNEGSKA (reference sequence). The CDR3 reads CSAREILAGFGNNEQFF. CDR3 DNA: TGCAGTGCTAGAGAGATACTAGCGGGTTTCGGAAACAATGAGCAGTTCTTC.